These 3 T cell receptor beta chains were all obtained from the same sample, sequenced in a study of cytomegalovirus exposure and HLA in healthy donors. Researchers ran the PCR with 60 Vbeta and 13 Jbeta primers. Profiling relied on immunoSEQ multiplex PCR, and the TCRdb table lists in-frame clones only, not all of them. Here the sample spans about 120,000 clones, around three quarters being singletons. The sequencing sample was made of PBMCs. Receptors originate from a female donor in good health and CMV-seronegative.

V gene TRBV6-1 combines with J gene TRBJ1-6; 7 nucleotides match TRBD1. The CDR3 consists of 15 residues. Per the germline V gene, CDR1 is MNHNS and CDR2 is SASEGT. V shed 3 bases and J 4 bases; nucleotides not matched to a gene: 3. Here the CDR3 reads CASSERGQYNSPLHF. For the CDR3, the DNA is TGTGCCAGCAGTGAGAGGGGACAGTATAATTCACCCCTCCACTTT.

The rearrangement uses TRBV5-1 and TRBJ2-5, with a possible D match to TRBD1 (5 bases). Germline CDR1 SGHRS, CDR2 YFSETQ. This CDR3 is 19 amino acids long. V lost 4 bases to trimming and J lost 0 bases, with 25 bases between them. Here the CDR3 DNA reads TGCGCCAGCAGCCCGGTGGCGGCACGAACAGGCGAGTACCAAGAGACCCAGTACTTC. This gives the protein CASSPVAARTGEYQETQYF.

This rearrangement joins TRBV6-5 to TRBJ2-1; D might be TRBD2 (7 bases). This CDR3 comprises 14 residues. Per germline, CDR1 MNHEY and CDR2 SVGAGI. Trimming stripped 9 bases from V and 7 bases from J, with 19 bases between. The CDR3 DNA follows: TGTGCCAGTGGGGTGACGGGGGGCTATAATGAGCAGTTCTTC. It yields the protein CASGVTGGYNEQFF.